Included here is one T cell receptor beta chain sequence, with context. This clonotype has ten or more counts. Its antigen is unknown. No base quality information exists; no much larger clone differs at one position. The library came from RACE. Sequencing used a NextSeq 500. During library preparation, unique molecular identifiers were attached to individual cDNA molecules so that TCRs could be counted quantitatively and reproducibly. For the original study's pipeline: Samples had a median of about 96,000 TCRs, with a range from roughly 23,224 to 750,000. The Decombinator software suite was used to annotate the V, J and CDR3 of the TCR reads. For PS versus PT1 abundance plots, all samples were subsampled to the same number of TCRs (28,000). TCRs were defined as expanded if absent before sensitization and observed at least eight times at the 2-week time point. In TCRdb, the public reads were trimmed at Q25 with fastp and aligned with MiXCR, with productive beta chains retained. Every distinct CDR3 protein forms one entry, paired with its most common genes and DNA. The V and J calls reflect TCRdb's pipeline rather than the authors' work. The sample has almost 40,000 distinct CDR3 sequences on record, around 9.5% of them singletons. The ten largest clones represent roughly 25% of the sample.

V loses 5 bases at its end and J loses 8 bases; junction bases beyond the gene matches: 8. CDR1 and CDR2, looked up from the germline V gene (reference sequence), are LNHNV and YYDKDF. From the cysteine up to the phenylalanine, the CDR3 has a length of 16 residues. Of the read, only the CDR3 DNA is kept; its 48 bases are in frame from base 1. Reading the label with the study, this specimen's time point is: patch test 3, about 24 weeks after DPC sensitization. The treatment or condition label on this specimen signifies: therapeutic diphenylcyclopropenone sensitization with weekly scalp DPC. Total RNA was isolated from unfractionated whole blood collected in Tempus Blood RNA tubes. Blood at each patch-test visit was drawn before the patch test was applied. Patients were eligible if aged 18 to 70, diagnosed with alopecia and judged suitable for DPC therapy, and pregnant patients were excluded. This sample is drawn from a study of human T cells and chemical hapten exposure (dated by TCRdb to 2020 to 2022). With respect to the entire study: For sensitization, 2% DPC in acetone was applied to a roughly 2 cm by roughly 2 cm area of upper inner arm skin. For TCR sequencing, blood came from 25 to 35 alopecia patients at anywhere from one to four time points (pre-sensitization, 2, 6 and 24 weeks). Patch testing was performed on the upper back with Finn chambers containing 0.01% DPC, and the patch tests were scored after 6 days according to International Contact Dermatitis Research Group standards. Libraries were pooled for sequencing, and variation in per-sample TCR yields was attributed mainly to small differences in library volumes within the pool. Blood samples were taken from patients before sensitization (week 0) and then at 2, 6 and about 24 weeks after DPC sensitization. Peripheral blood TCR repertoire changes were tracked in vivo in alopecia patients during primary and secondary sensitization to the hapten diphenylcyclopropenone (DPC). For every blood RNA sample, sequencing covered both the TCR alpha and TCR beta chains. Most of the patients in the cohort were female, and the cohort covered alopecia areata with under or over 50% scalp involvement, alopecia totalis and alopecia universalis. Throughout the roughly 25-week study period, patients were also given weekly therapeutic DPC doses on the scalp.

The study at large found these results: Expanded TCRs formed significantly more large CDR3 similarity clusters than pre-sensitization or healthy control sets, consistent with antigen-driven responses. After repeated subsampling, changes were observed in the strength of the expansion versus patch-test correlation and in the threshold at which the correlation became significant. Alopecia, a presumed autoimmune disease, was present in all patients, so the immune response of the patients might differ from that of healthy individuals. A positive correlation was found between the number of PT1 expanded TCRs and patch test score, with significance reached at thresholds 8, 16 and 32 but not 4. The number of TCRs above 1 in 1000 frequency did not change with DPC sensitization; there was no evidence of global repertoire structure alterations.

Recombination joined TRBV15 with TRBJ2-1, with 14 central nucleotides matching TRBD2. This receptor was identified in a man aged 50-60 years with alopecia areata. Some clones in this sample may be carry-over from other donors' samples. This sample comprised whole blood, obtained in connection with sensitization to the hapten diphenylcyclopropenone (DPC). The CDR3 amino acid sequence is: CATSPQGTSGRHEQFF. Read as DNA, the sequence is TGTGCCACCAGCCCTCAAGGGACTAGCGGGAGACATGAGCAGTTCTTC.